Sequencing of this T cell receptor (beta chain) was carried out in a study of T cell repertoires in ileal Crohn's disease. On the study more broadly: Over 30% were active smokers at surgery; median disease duration was nearly eight years. Approximately 550 nanograms of biopsy DNA per sample underwent TCRB immunosequencing.

Trimming cost V 3 bases and J 9 bases; bases outside gene matches: 2. The CDR3 is 11 residues long. CDR1 is SQVTM, CDR2 ANQGSEA, per germline. This table comes from immunoSEQ multiplex PCR, and its TCRdb copy is limited to in-frame clones, with some not included. The data contain roughly 7,000 clones, roughly 80% of them singletons. The time point denotes: proximal margin of the surgical specimen (macroscopically non-inflamed). This clonotype was obtained from an adult with Crohn's disease. This chain uses TRBV29-1 with TRBJ2-1, with TRBD1 matching over 7 bases. The sequenced material came from ileal tissue. The CDR3 DNA reads as TGCAGCGTTGACAGGGGGAGTGAGCAGTTCTTC. It yields the protein CSVDRGSEQFF.